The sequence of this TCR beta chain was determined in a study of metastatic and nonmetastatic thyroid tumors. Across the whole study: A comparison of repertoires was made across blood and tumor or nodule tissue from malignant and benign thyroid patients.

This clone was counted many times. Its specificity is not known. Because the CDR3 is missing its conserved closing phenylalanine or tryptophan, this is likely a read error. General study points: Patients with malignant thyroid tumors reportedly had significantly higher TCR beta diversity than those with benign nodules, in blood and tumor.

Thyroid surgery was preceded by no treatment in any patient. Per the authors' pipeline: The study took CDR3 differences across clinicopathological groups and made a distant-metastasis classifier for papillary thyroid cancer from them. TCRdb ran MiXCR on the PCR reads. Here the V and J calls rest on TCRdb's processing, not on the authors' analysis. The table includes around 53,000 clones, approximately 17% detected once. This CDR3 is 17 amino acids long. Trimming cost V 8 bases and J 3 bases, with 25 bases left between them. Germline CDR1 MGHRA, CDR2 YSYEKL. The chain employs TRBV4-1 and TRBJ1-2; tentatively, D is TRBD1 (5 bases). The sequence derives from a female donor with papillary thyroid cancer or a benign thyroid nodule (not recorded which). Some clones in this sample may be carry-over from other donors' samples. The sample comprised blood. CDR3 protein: CASLGPGPRAFYYGYTL. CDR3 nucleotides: TGCGCCAGCTTGGGGCCGGGACCTCGAGCCTTTTACTATGGCTACACCCTC.